The rows below give T cell receptor beta chains drawn from one sample of a study of shared clonotypes between healthy human individuals. Profiling relied on immunoSEQ multiplex PCR, and the TCRdb table lists in-frame clones only, not all of them. Of millions of clones in the sample, approximately 94% were seen once. The sequencing input was naive CD8+ T cells sorted from blood. The receptors originated from a man between 18 and 35 years old in good health. CDR3s include the opening cysteine and the closing phenylalanine or tryptophan. A D gene is named only where the DNA matches it firmly. A clone size is listed for some rows: how often the clone was seen (once, few, many), or a class if it is expanded.

clone_size	d_call	j_call	v_call	cdr3_aa	cdr3_nt
-	-	TRBJ2-2	TRBV27	CASRRVGTGELFF	TGTGCCAGCAGACGCGTTGGCACCGGGGAGCTGTTTTTT
-	-	TRBJ1-2	TRBV7-9	CASSSTGVNYGYTF	TGTGCCAGCAGCTCCACCGGGGTTAACTATGGCTACACCTTC
-	-	TRBJ2-3	TRBV13	CASSPNSGTQYF	TGTGCCAGCAGCCCCAATAGTGGTACGCAGTATTTT
-	TRBD1	TRBJ2-7	TRBV5-1	CASSLFGDRTSYEQYF	TGCGCCAGCAGCTTGTTCGGGGACAGGACGTCCTACGAGCAGTACTTC
-	TRBD1	TRBJ1-3	TRBV9	CASQSTGSGNTIYF	TGTGCCAGCCAATCGACAGGGAGTGGAAACACCATATATTTT
-	-	TRBJ1-2	TRBV28	CASSLSAGGNYGYTF	TGTGCCAGCAGTTTATCGGCGGGGGGCAACTATGGCTACACCTTC
-	-	TRBJ1-6	TRBV2	CASSDYPDLSSYNSPLHF	TGTGCCAGCAGTGACTACCCGGATCTCAGCTCCTATAATTCACCCCTCCACTTT
-	TRBD1	TRBJ1-1	TRBV5-1	CASSLAGGNTEAFF	TGCGCCAGCAGCTTGGCAGGGGGCAACACTGAAGCTTTCTTT
-	-	TRBJ2-3	TRBV5-1	CASSSGQSDTQYF	TGCGCCAGCAGCTCCGGACAGTCAGATACGCAGTATTTT
few	-	TRBJ1-1	TRBV6-1	CAGRVDRLSEAFF	TGTGCCGGCAGGGTAGACAGACTGTCTGAAGCTTTCTTT
-	TRBD1	TRBJ2-7	TRBV27	CASSFQGALYEQYF	TGTGCCAGCAGTTTCCAGGGGGCCCTCTACGAGCAGTACTTC
once	-	TRBJ2-1	TRBV6-6	CASSYEIQGYNEQFF	TGTGCCAGCAGTTACGAAATTCAGGGCTACAATGAGCAGTTCTTC
-	TRBD1	TRBJ1-2	TRBV7-9	CASSLVGQGRDYGYTF	TGTGCCAGCAGCTTAGTCGGACAGGGGAGGGACTATGGCTACACCTTC
once	-	TRBJ1-1	TRBV5-1	CASSSSGVTEAFF	TGCGCCAGCAGCTCCTCAGGGGTCACTGAAGCTTTCTTT
-	-	TRBJ2-7	TRBV19	CASSHLAGYEQYF	TGTGCCAGTAGTCACCTTGCAGGCTACGAGCAGTACTTC
-	TRBD1	TRBJ1-2	TRBV10-2	CASDGTGQLSNYGYTF	TGCGCCAGCGACGGGACAGGGCAGCTTTCTAACTATGGCTACACCTTC
-	TRBD1	TRBJ2-7	TRBV2	CASSDLISGGRYEQYF	TGTGCCAGCAGTGATTTAATTTCAGGGGGTAGGTACGAGCAGTACTTC
-	-	TRBJ1-1	TRBV7-8	CASSLVRGWDTEAFF	TGTGCCAGCAGCTTAGTCCGGGGATGGGACACTGAAGCTTTCTTT
-	TRBD1	TRBJ2-5	TRBV9	CASSEGQVQETQYF	TGTGCCAGCAGCGAGGGACAGGTACAAGAGACCCAGTACTTC
-	-	TRBJ1-2	TRBV5-6	CASSLTWSPDNYGYTF	TGTGCCAGCAGCTTAACGTGGTCGCCGGATAACTATGGCTACACCTTC
-	TRBD2	TRBJ2-7	TRBV4-3	CASSPGTSGSSYEQYF	TGCGCCAGCAGCCCCGGGACTAGCGGGAGCTCCTACGAGCAGTACTTC
-	-	TRBJ2-3	TRBV7-8	CASIPGGADTQYF	TGTGCCAGCATCCCCGGGGGAGCAGATACGCAGTATTTT
-	-	TRBJ1-5	TRBV4-1	CASSQERVNQPQHF	TGCGCCAGCAGCCAAGAAAGGGTTAATCAGCCCCAGCATTTT
once	TRBD2	TRBJ2-1	TRBV4-3	CASSQDHPSGDPSGDEQFF	TGCGCCAGCAGCCAAGATCATCCTAGCGGGGATCCCTCAGGCGATGAGCAGTTCTTC
once	-	TRBJ2-3	TRBV30	CAWSVFGSPLQYF	TGTGCCTGGAGTGTATTCGGGTCCCCACTGCAGTATTTT
-	TRBD2	TRBJ2-2	TRBV27	CASRWTSGTGELFF	TGTGCCAGCCGTTGGACTAGCGGTACCGGGGAGCTGTTTTTT
-	-	TRBJ2-2	TRBV14	CASSLANTGELFF	TGTGCCAGCAGCCTCGCGAACACCGGGGAGCTGTTTTTT
-	TRBD2	TRBJ2-7	TRBV2	CAGNPAGLAGDSYEQYF	TGTGCCGGCAACCCCGCGGGACTAGCGGGAGACTCCTACGAGCAGTACTTC
-	TRBD1	TRBJ2-2	TRBV11-2	CASSLRGQAPYTGELFF	TGTGCCAGCAGCTTGCGTGGACAGGCCCCCTACACCGGGGAGCTGTTTTTT
-	-	TRBJ2-7	TRBV10-3	CAISGSGGGYEQYF	TGTGCCATCTCGGGAAGCGGAGGGGGTTACGAGCAGTACTTC
-	-	TRBJ2-1	TRBV28	CASSLFGTYNEQFF	TGTGCCAGCAGTTTATTCGGTACCTACAATGAGCAGTTCTTC
-	-	TRBJ2-7	TRBV6-1	CASSEIFFGWTETAYEQYF	TGTGCCAGCAGTGAAATTTTTTTTGGGTGGACAGAGACCGCCTACGAGCAGTACTTC
-	TRBD2	TRBJ2-5	TRBV7-9	CASSFLGLAGAVLQETQYF	TGTGCCAGCAGCTTCCTCGGGCTAGCGGGAGCCGTCCTACAAGAGACCCAGTACTTC
-	TRBD1	TRBJ1-1	TRBV4-3	CASSRLTGGNTEAFF	TGCGCCAGCAGCCGCCTGACAGGGGGGAACACTGAAGCTTTCTTT
-	-	TRBJ1-2	TRBV13	CASSLGRSQDYGYTF	TGTGCCAGCAGCTTAGGCCGGTCCCAGGACTATGGCTACACCTTC
-	-	TRBJ1-5	TRBV27	CASSPGVSNQPQHF	TGTGCCAGCAGCCCCGGGGTTAGCAATCAGCCCCAGCATTTT
-	-	TRBJ1-1	TRBV6-5	CASSPGGVNTEAFF	TGTGCCAGCAGCCCCGGGGGGGTAAACACTGAAGCTTTCTTT
once	TRBD1	TRBJ2-7	TRBV19	CASSIGTGSTYEQYF	TGTGCCAGTAGTATAGGGACAGGCTCTACCTACGAGCAGTACTTC
-	TRBD1	TRBJ1-2	TRBV19	CASSDRERIYGYTF	TGTGCCAGTAGTGACAGGGAAAGGATCTATGGCTACACCTTC
-	TRBD1	TRBJ2-7	TRBV19	CASSRQGGYSPVYEQYF	TGTGCCAGTAGTAGACAGGGGGGCTACTCCCCTGTCTACGAGCAGTACTTC